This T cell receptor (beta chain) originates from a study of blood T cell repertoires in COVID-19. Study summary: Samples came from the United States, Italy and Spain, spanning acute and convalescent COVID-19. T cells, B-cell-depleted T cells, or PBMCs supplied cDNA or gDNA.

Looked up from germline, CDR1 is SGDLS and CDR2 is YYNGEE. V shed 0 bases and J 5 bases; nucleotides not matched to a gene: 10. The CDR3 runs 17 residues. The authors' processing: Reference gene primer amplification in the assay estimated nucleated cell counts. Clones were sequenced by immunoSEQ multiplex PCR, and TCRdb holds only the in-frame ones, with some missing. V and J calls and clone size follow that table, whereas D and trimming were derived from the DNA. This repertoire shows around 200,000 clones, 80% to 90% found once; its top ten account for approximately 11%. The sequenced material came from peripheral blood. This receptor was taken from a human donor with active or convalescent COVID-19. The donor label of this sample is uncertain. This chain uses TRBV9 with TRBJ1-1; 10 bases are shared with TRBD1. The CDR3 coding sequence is TGTGCCAGCAGCGTAGCCGGGACAGGGGTTCTTCGGACTGAAGCTTTCTTT. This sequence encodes CASSVAGTGVLRTEAFF.